This TCR beta chain was identified during a study of metastatic and nonmetastatic thyroid tumors. Findings and limits, study-wide: For both blood and tumor, malignant thyroid tumors reportedly showed significantly higher TCR beta diversity than benign nodules did.

Until they underwent thyroid surgery, no patient had received any treatment. As for this clone: Its antigen is unknown. Since a much larger clone is just one base distant, this may be a read error.

TCRdb recomputed clones from the PCR reads via MiXCR. The sample contains 20,000 to 25,000 clones, approximately 25% of which appear only once. This CDR3 is 13 amino acids long. Germline V gene lookup returns CDR1 KGHSH and CDR2 LQKENI. Trimming pared 5 bases from V and 3 bases from J, leaving 10 bases between. The chain couples TRBV18 to TRBJ1-1, with TRBD1 as a possible D gene (5 bases). Sequencing was carried out using tumor tissue. The receptor's source is a female donor with papillary thyroid cancer or a benign thyroid nodule (not recorded which). Some clones in this sample may be carry-over from other donors' samples. The CDR3 spells CASSSTADTEAFF. CDR3 coding DNA: TGTGCCAGCTCATCGACAGCTGACACTGAAGCTTTCTTT.